This is a list of T cell receptor beta chains from one sample in a study of neurological immune-mediated disorders. TCRdb ran MiXCR on the 5' RACE reads and lists one entry per CDR3 protein. Of tens of thousands of distinct CDR3 sequences listed, roughly 2.5% are singletons. The material sequenced was PBMCs. The receptor set was obtained from a middle-aged man with multiple sclerosis. CDR3s leave out the opening cysteine and the closing phenylalanine or tryptophan. The order of the fields is J gene, V gene, CDR3 protein.

j_gene: TRBJ1-1
v_gene: TRBV7-7
CDR3aa: ASSSQLNTEAF

j_gene: TRBJ1-2
v_gene: TRBV20-1
CDR3aa: SAREGSGVNYGYT

j_gene: TRBJ2-3
v_gene: TRBV5-6
CDR3aa: ASSPLAGAITDTQY

j_gene: TRBJ1-2
v_gene: TRBV11-3
CDR3aa: ASSPFRGANYGYT

j_gene: TRBJ2-3
v_gene: TRBV6-4
CDR3aa: ASSDSSGGHTDTQY

j_gene: TRBJ2-7
v_gene: TRBV30
CDR3aa: AWSRTSGVYEQY

j_gene: TRBJ1-6
v_gene: TRBV5-6
CDR3aa: ASSGTPTAGSPLH

j_gene: TRBJ2-5
v_gene: TRBV4-2
CDR3aa: ASSQARDKFKGETQY

j_gene: TRBJ2-1
v_gene: TRBV15
CDR3aa: ATSRSYSGGANSEQF

j_gene: TRBJ2-1
v_gene: TRBV3-1
CDR3aa: ASSQPWAYNEQF

j_gene: TRBJ2-7
v_gene: TRBV30
CDR3aa: AWSAPYEQY

j_gene: TRBJ1-1
v_gene: TRBV5-1
CDR3aa: ASSVRTQNTEAF

j_gene: TRBJ2-7
v_gene: TRBV20-1
CDR3aa: SASRGGARTYEQY

j_gene: TRBJ2-3
v_gene: TRBV29-1
CDR3aa: SVVGLKLTDTQY

j_gene: TRBJ2-1
v_gene: TRBV5-1
CDR3aa: ASSSPPLAGDRNEQF

j_gene: TRBJ1-1
v_gene: TRBV20-1
CDR3aa: SASRGNLNTEAF

j_gene: TRBJ2-3
v_gene: TRBV20-1
CDR3aa: SAGTKLDTQY

j_gene: TRBJ1-1
v_gene: TRBV5-1
CDR3aa: ASSLVGGALEAF

j_gene: TRBJ1-1
v_gene: TRBV10-2
CDR3aa: ASSESWGGTEAF

j_gene: TRBJ1-5
v_gene: TRBV12-3/TRBV12-4
CDR3aa: ASRGLTNQPQH

j_gene: TRBJ2-1
v_gene: TRBV20-1
CDR3aa: SAVGHGVINNEQF

j_gene: TRBJ1-5
v_gene: TRBV10-3
CDR3aa: AINRQVGQPQH

j_gene: TRBJ2-5
v_gene: TRBV7-2
CDR3aa: ASSLGGKETQY

j_gene: TRBJ2-5
v_gene: TRBV5-1
CDR3aa: ASSLGQVGETQY

j_gene: TRBJ2-3
v_gene: TRBV7-2
CDR3aa: ASSPRRNTDTQY

j_gene: TRBJ2-1
v_gene: TRBV7-8
CDR3aa: ASSLGTGGAAGEQF

j_gene: TRBJ2-3
v_gene: TRBV5-1
CDR3aa: ASSLEGGGFTDTQY

j_gene: TRBJ2-1
v_gene: TRBV7-9
CDR3aa: ASSLADRPRF

j_gene: TRBJ1-3
v_gene: TRBV3-1
CDR3aa: ASSPGPVHSGNTIY

j_gene: TRBJ2-2
v_gene: TRBV12-3/TRBV12-4
CDR3aa: ASSLGSGELF

j_gene: TRBJ1-3
v_gene: TRBV7-2
CDR3aa: ASSGSGNTIY

j_gene: TRBJ1-2
v_gene: TRBV6-1
CDR3aa: ASSERLGDGYT

j_gene: TRBJ2-5
v_gene: TRBV5-1
CDR3aa: ASSLSAGSETQY

j_gene: TRBJ1-2
v_gene: TRBV5-8
CDR3aa: ASSLSDRGFGYT

j_gene: TRBJ2-7
v_gene: TRBV12-3/TRBV12-4
CDR3aa: ASGRGYEQY

j_gene: TRBJ2-5
v_gene: TRBV20-1
CDR3aa: SASGGGRETQY

j_gene: TRBJ1-2
v_gene: TRBV10-3
CDR3aa: AINGPEGYGYT

j_gene: TRBJ2-2
v_gene: TRBV1
CDR3aa: TSSQVRRQGLDTGELF

j_gene: TRBJ1-1
v_gene: TRBV29-1
CDR3aa: SVFPQGYAEAF

j_gene: TRBJ2-1
v_gene: TRBV20-1
CDR3aa: SARGRERGAGGEQF

j_gene: TRBJ1-5
v_gene: TRBV10-3
CDR3aa: ATGVDSNQPQH

j_gene: TRBJ2-1
v_gene: TRBV5-1
CDR3aa: ASSPLTSTPYNEQF

j_gene: TRBJ1-2
v_gene: TRBV5-1
CDR3aa: ASSLAEGGYGYT

j_gene: TRBJ2-1
v_gene: TRBV20-1
CDR3aa: SASSWERGGGDNEQF

j_gene: TRBJ1-5
v_gene: TRBV12-3/TRBV12-4
CDR3aa: ASSHLGQTTNSNQPQH

j_gene: TRBJ1-2
v_gene: TRBV4-3
CDR3aa: ASSQGKGGAGYT

j_gene: TRBJ1-3
v_gene: TRBV7-6
CDR3aa: ASSLRSSGNTIY

j_gene: TRBJ2-5
v_gene: TRBV30
CDR3aa: AWSVLAGETQY

j_gene: TRBJ2-1
v_gene: TRBV29-1
CDR3aa: SAYLLADHYNEQF

j_gene: TRBJ2-1
v_gene: TRBV7-6
CDR3aa: ASSLEVGRYNEQF

j_gene: TRBJ2-5
v_gene: TRBV5-5
CDR3aa: ASSLAPGGETQY

j_gene: TRBJ2-3
v_gene: TRBV10-3
CDR3aa: AISESQGSTDTQY

j_gene: TRBJ1-5
v_gene: TRBV12-3/TRBV12-4
CDR3aa: ASSRTGGNQPQH

j_gene: TRBJ1-2
v_gene: TRBV28
CDR3aa: ASSPMTGGGYGYT

j_gene: TRBJ2-5
v_gene: TRBV18
CDR3aa: ASSPPLQGSETQY